One sample yielded the 5 T cell receptor beta chains listed below, sequenced in a study of T cell changes during pregnancy in multiple sclerosis. TCRdb's table, derived via immunoSEQ multiplex PCR, lists solely in-frame clones and lacks some. The profile shows approximately 50,000 clones, about 90% of them singletons. This sample comprised peripheral blood, obtained in the third trimester of pregnancy. These TCRs come from a female donor in good health, enrolled as a control in a pregnancy study.

This chain links TRBV6-5 with TRBJ2-5; 14 nucleotides match TRBD2. The better agreement between TRBJ2-7 and the DNA end casts doubt on the J call. The CDR3 has 13 amino acids. Germline V gene data show CDR1 as MNHEY and CDR2 as SVGAGI. DNA of the CDR3: TGTGTGAGTACGGGGACTAGCGGGGGCGAGCAGTACTTC. As protein: CVSTGTSGGEQYF.

J is TRBJ2-4 and V is TRBV10-3, with D tentatively TRBD2 (6 bases). Germline V gene lookup returns CDR1 ENHRY and CDR2 SYGVKD. This CDR3 has 15 amino acids. V lost 3 bases and J lost 3, with 12 bases in between. This CDR3 is CAISDGGDSKNIQYF. Here the CDR3 DNA reads TGTGCCATCAGTGACGGGGGTGACAGCAAAAACATTCAGTACTTC.

V usage is TRBV5-4 and J usage is TRBJ2-1; 9 positions match TRBD1. The CDR3 contains 15 residues. Germline CDR1 SGHNT, CDR2 YYREEE (reference sequence). Germline trimming cut 4 bases from V and 4 bases from J; bases unmatched to any gene: 6. The DNA for the CDR3 is TGTGCCAGCAGCCTCCGGGACAGGGTGTACAATGAGCAGTTCTTC. This gives the protein CASSLRDRVYNEQFF.

The sample holds one count of this clone. V is TRBV29-1 and J is TRBJ2-2; 8 nucleotides agree with TRBD1. Germline trimming cut 3 bases from V and 6 bases from J; bases unmatched to any gene: 0. Germline CDR1 and CDR2: SQVTM and ANQGSEA. The CDR3 is 12 amino acids. This CDR3 is CSVDRGPGELFF. CDR3 DNA sequence: TGCAGCGTTGACAGGGGGCCCGGGGAGCTGTTTTTT.

V and J are TRBV5-1 and TRBJ2-5; 7 positions agree with TRBD2. The end of the DNA fits TRBJ2-7 better, so the J call may be wrong. The CDR3 contains 15 residues. CDR1 and CDR2 (germline): SGHRS, YFSETQ. CDR3 in DNA: TGCGCCAGCAGCTCCACTAGCGAGAGGTCCTACGAGCAGTACTTC. Its protein is CASSSTSERSYEQYF.